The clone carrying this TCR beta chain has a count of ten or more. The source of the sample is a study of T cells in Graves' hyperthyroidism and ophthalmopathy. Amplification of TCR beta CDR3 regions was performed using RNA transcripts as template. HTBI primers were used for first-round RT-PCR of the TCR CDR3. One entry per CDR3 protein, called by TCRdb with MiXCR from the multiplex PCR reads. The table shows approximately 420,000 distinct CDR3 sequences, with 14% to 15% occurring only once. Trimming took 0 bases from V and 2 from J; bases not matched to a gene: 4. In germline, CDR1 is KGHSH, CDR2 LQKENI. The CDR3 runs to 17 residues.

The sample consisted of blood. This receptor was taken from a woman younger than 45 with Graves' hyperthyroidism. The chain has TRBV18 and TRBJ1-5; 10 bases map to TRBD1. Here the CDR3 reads CASSPPGQGDRNQPQHF. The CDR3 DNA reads TGTGCCAGCTCACCACCAGGACAGGGGGATCGCAATCAGCCCCAGCATTTT.